This TCR beta chain comes out of a study of regulatory T cells in long-lasting Graves disease. Between the trimmed V and J ends, which lost 5 bases and 0 bases, there was a span of 10 bases. Germline V CDR1 and CDR2: SEHNR, FQNEAQ (reference sequence). CDR3 length: 14 residues. This clonotype was picked up many times. With iRepertoire HTBI primers and Arm-PCR of CDR3 regions, TCR beta libraries were built. Each CDR3 protein is one row after TCRdb ran MiXCR on the multiplex PCR reads. Here the sample spans over 450,000 distinct CDR3 sequences, approximately 12% being singletons. Noted time point: newly diagnosed GD, antithyroid drugs for less than 3 months. TCR sequences were obtained from RNA taken from PBMCs. This sample was shared with a second study, whose subject was T cells in Graves' hyperthyroidism and ophthalmopathy. That source notes: Clinical symptoms, serum thyroxine, TRAb, thyroid ultrasound and orbital computed tomography established diagnosis. Using the HTBI primer set, a first-round RT-PCR was run on the TCR CDR3.

The sequencing here drew on peripheral blood mononuclear cells (PBMCs), taken at new diagnosis, from a patient treated with antithyroid drugs. The rearrangement joins TRBV7-9 to TRBJ1-2; no clear D. This clonotype was obtained from a woman in her thirties with Graves disease. The CDR3 region is CASSPNRANYGYTF. The CDR3 DNA reads TGTGCCAGCAGCCCTAATCGGGCTAACTATGGCTACACCTTC. The full variable domain, rest sourced from reference TRBV7-9 and TRBJ1-2, is DTGVSQNPRHKITKRGQNVTFRCDPISEHNRLYWYRQTLGQGPEFLTYFQNEAQLEKSRLLSDRFSAERPKGSFSTLEIQRTEQGDSAMYLCASSPNRANYGYTFGSGTRLTVV.